The 15 T cell receptor beta chains in this list originate from one sample, sequenced in a study of technical replicates of blood from several donors. TCRdb's table, derived via immunoSEQ multiplex PCR, lists solely in-frame clones and lacks some. Of about 14,000 clones listed, roughly 84% are singletons. The sequencing sample was made of PBMCs. The source is a human donor in good health.

The chain combines TRBV10-3 with TRBJ2-1; tentative D call: TRBD1 (5 bases). The V and J ends lost 11 bases and 2 bases respectively, with 13 bases between them. Germline lookup yields CDR1 ENHRY and CDR2 SYGVKD. There are 13 residues in the CDR3. In nucleotides, the CDR3 is TGTGCCTTTGGAAGGGGTGCCTACAATGAGCAGTTCTTC. It translates to CAFGRGAYNEQFF.

V usage is TRBV7-9 and J usage is TRBJ2-1; possibly TRBD1 for D (6 bases). The germline V and J ends were trimmed by 5 bases and 5 bases, with 16 bases remaining between them. The CDR3 extends over 15 amino acids. Germline V CDR1 and CDR2: SEHNR, FQNEAQ (reference sequence). For the CDR3, the DNA is TGTGCCAGCAGCGTCAGGGGTCCCCTAGACAATGAGCAGTTCTTC. The encoded protein is CASSVRGPLDNEQFF.

This chain links TRBV11-2 with TRBJ1-1; 10 nucleotides line up with TRBD1. The CDR3 sequence is 17 residues long. Germline V gene data show CDR1 as SGHAT and CDR2 as FQNNGV. With V trimmed by 3 bases and J by 5 bases, 12 bases remained unmatched. The CDR3 coding sequence is TGTGCCAGCAGCTTCCACGACAGGGGGCTTCGGACAACTGAAGCTTTCTTT. Translated: CASSFHDRGLRTTEAFF. The complete variable domain, with remaining parts taken from reference TRBV11-2 and TRBJ1-1, reads EAGVAQSPRYKIIEKRQSVAFWCNPISGHATLYWYQQILGQGPKLLIQFQNNGVVDDSQLPKDRFSAERLKGVDSTLKIQPAKLEDSAVYLCASSFHDRGLRTTEAFFGQGTRLTVV.

The gene calls are TRBV9 and TRBJ1-3; 9 positions agree with TRBD1. V shed 4 bases, J shed 2 bases, and the junction held 7 bases outside the gene matches. Per germline, CDR1 SGDLS and CDR2 YYNGEE. The CDR3 has 16 residues. CDR3 region: CASSPGQGLTGNTIYF. CDR3 coding DNA: TGTGCCAGCAGCCCCGGACAGGGGTTAACTGGAAACACCATATATTTT. The entire variable domain, with the rest obtained from reference TRBV9 and TRBJ1-3, is as follows: DSGVTQTPKHLITATGQRVTLRCSPRSGDLSVYWYQQSLDQGLQFLIQYYNGEERAKGNILERFSAQQFPDLHSELNLSSLELGDSALYFCASSPGQGLTGNTIYFGEGSWLTVV.

This clone was picked up one time. The J gene is TRBJ1-1, the V gene TRBV7-9; D uncertain. V was clipped by 1 base and J by 3 bases, with 6 bases between them. Germline CDR1 SEHNR, CDR2 FQNEAQ (reference sequence). This CDR3 spans 13 amino acids. The CDR3 DNA is TGTGCCAGCAGCTTAGACCCGGACACTGAAGCTTTCTTT. It translates to CASSLDPDTEAFF.

This clone has just a few counts. J is TRBJ1-2 and V is TRBV19; maybe TRBD1 (6 bases). This CDR3 spans 15 amino acids. Germline CDR1 LNHDA, CDR2 SQIVND (reference sequence). The germline V and J ends were trimmed by 3 bases and 4 bases, with 15 bases remaining between them. CDR3 DNA: TGTGCCAGTAGTATTGAGGACAGTCCGCTCTATGGCTACACCTTC. Translation: CASSIEDSPLYGYTF.

This chain joins TRBV9 and TRBJ2-3, with 12 nucleotides matching TRBD2. Germline-derived CDR1 and CDR2 are SGDLS and YYNGEE. The CDR3 length is 19 residues. V gave up 0 bases and J gave up 3 bases; unmatched junction bases: 11. The CDR3 loop is CASSVGRTSGNAKTDTQYF. The CDR3 bases are TGTGCCAGCAGCGTAGGTAGGACTAGCGGGAACGCGAAGACAGATACGCAGTATTTT. Drawing the rest from reference TRBV9 and TRBJ2-3, the complete variable domain is DSGVTQTPKHLITATGQRVTLRCSPRSGDLSVYWYQQSLDQGLQFLIQYYNGEERAKGNILERFSAQQFPDLHSELNLSSLELGDSALYFCASSVGRTSGNAKTDTQYFGPGTRLTVL.

This clone was detected only a few times. J is TRBJ2-4 and V is TRBV5-4, with 7 bases lining up with TRBD2. J gave up 0 bases and V 4 bases, and 4 bases lay outside the gene matches. The CDR3 extends over 15 amino acids. The germline CDR1 and CDR2 sequences are SGHNT and YYREEE (reference sequence). CDR3 sequence: CASSGRGEAKNIQYF. The CDR3 nucleotides read TGTGCCAGCAGCGGGAGGGGCGAAGCCAAAAACATTCAGTACTTC.

This chain links TRBV28 with TRBJ2-3; 7 bases map to TRBD2. J gave up 1 base and V 6 bases, and 7 bases lay outside the gene matches. The germline CDR1 and CDR2 sequences are MDHEN and SYDVKM. This CDR3 has 15 residues. Here the CDR3 reads CASRIRAGGTDTQYF. DNA for the CDR3: TGTGCCAGCAGGATTCGGGCGGGAGGCACAGATACGCAGTATTTT.

The genes are TRBV2 and TRBJ2-3, with 9 nucleotides matching TRBD1. With 2 bases clipped from V and 4 bases from J, the junction kept 4 bases outside the gene matches. CDR3 length: 15 residues. Germline values: CDR1 SNHLY, CDR2 FYNNEI. Here the CDR3 DNA reads TGTGCCAGCAGTGAAAGGGGACAGGGAGCAGATACGCAGTATTTT. It codes for CASSERGQGADTQYF.

The chain uses TRBV7-8 and TRBJ2-5; D perhaps matches TRBD2 (6 bases). V lost 1 base and J 4 bases, leaving 16 bases between the germline ends. The CDR3 totals 16 residues. Germline lookup yields CDR1 SGHVS and CDR2 FQNEAQ. CDR3 loop: CASSLGWGGMGETQYF. CDR3 nucleotides: TGTGCCAGCAGCTTAGGTTGGGGCGGGATGGGAGAGACCCAGTACTTC.

This clone was observed a handful of times. This chain links TRBV5-1 with TRBJ1-2; 7 bases fit TRBD1. Germline CDR1 is SGHRS and CDR2 is YFSETQ. The CDR3 covers 14 residues. Trimming cost V 5 bases and J 6 bases; bases outside gene matches: 10. The CDR3 sequence: CASRQAGGGNGYTF. In DNA form, the CDR3 reads TGCGCCAGCAGACAAGCAGGGGGAGGAAATGGCTACACCTTC.

The table lists this clone with a few counts. V usage is TRBV11-2 and J usage is TRBJ2-5; tentatively, D is TRBD1 (6 bases). V lost 7 bases to trimming and J lost 4 bases, with 19 bases between them. The CDR3 is made up of 15 amino acids. Per the germline V gene, CDR1 is SGHAT and CDR2 is FQNNGV. The CDR3 DNA reads TGTGCCAGCACCCCGAGCACAGGGTCGAGAGAGACCCAGTACTTC. Its translation is CASTPSTGSRETQYF.

This clone showed up just a few times. This chain uses TRBV6-1 with TRBJ1-2; D perhaps matches TRBD1 (6 bases). This CDR3 has 15 amino acids. The V gene's germline CDR1 is MNHNS and CDR2 SASEGT. Trimming pared 8 bases from V and 4 bases from J, leaving 20 bases between. The CDR3 here is CASPGGLGGIYGYTF. DNA of the CDR3: TGTGCCAGCCCGGGGGGGCTCGGGGGGATCTATGGCTACACCTTC.

The V and J genes are TRBV19 and TRBJ2-2, with TRBD2 matching 9 bases. CDR3 size: 16 residues. Trimming removed 3 bases from V and 7 bases from J; junction bases left unmatched: 9. Germline V gives CDR1 LNHDA, CDR2 SQIVND (reference sequence). Here the CDR3 reads CASSMNSGSLSGELFF. The CDR3 DNA reads as TGTGCCAGTAGTATGAATAGCGGGAGCTTGAGCGGGGAGCTGTTTTTT.